This TCR beta chain originates from a study of cytomegalovirus exposure and HLA in healthy donors. About the research overall: An analysis done earlier identified 100 million to 140 million unique TCR beta sequences from 200 million or so T cells. Whole-study findings and limits: Available immune exposure information covered CMV serostatus only. TCR beta chains numbering 164 were designated cytomegalovirus-associated.

Primers for the PCR totalled 60 Vbeta and 13 Jbeta. Using immunoSEQ multiplex PCR, the repertoire was profiled, and TCRdb retains in-frame clones only, with some absent. This table has 150,000 to 200,000 clones, about three quarters appearing once. This CDR3 has 15 residues. CDR1 is PRHDT and CDR2 is FYEKMQ in the germline V gene (reference sequence). V was clipped by 5 bases and J by 1 base, with 13 bases between them. As regards this clone: Its antigen remains unknown.

The chain uses TRBV13 and TRBJ2-3; D unresolved. The TCR sequence derives from a woman in her thirties or forties in good health and CMV-seronegative. The sample consisted of PBMCs. The CDR3 loop is CASSSDPTRTDTQYF. For the CDR3, the DNA is TGTGCCAGCAGCAGCGACCCGACGCGCACAGATACGCAGTATTTT.